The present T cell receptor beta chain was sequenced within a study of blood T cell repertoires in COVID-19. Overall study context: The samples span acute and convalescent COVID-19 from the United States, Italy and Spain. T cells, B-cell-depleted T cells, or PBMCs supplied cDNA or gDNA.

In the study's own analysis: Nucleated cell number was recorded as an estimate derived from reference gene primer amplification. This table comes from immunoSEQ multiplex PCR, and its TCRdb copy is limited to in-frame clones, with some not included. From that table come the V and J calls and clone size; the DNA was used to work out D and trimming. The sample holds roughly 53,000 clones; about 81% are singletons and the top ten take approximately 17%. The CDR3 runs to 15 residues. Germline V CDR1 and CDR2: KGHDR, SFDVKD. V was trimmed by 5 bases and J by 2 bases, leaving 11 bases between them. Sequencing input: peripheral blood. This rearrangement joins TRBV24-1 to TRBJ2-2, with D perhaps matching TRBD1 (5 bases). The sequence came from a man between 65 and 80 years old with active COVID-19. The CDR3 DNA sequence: TGTGCCACCAGTGGCACAGGATCTAACACCGGGGAGCTGTTTTTT. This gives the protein CATSGTGSNTGELFF.